This T cell receptor (beta chain) was documented in a study of T cell responses to AZD1222 COVID-19 vaccine. The repertoire was sequenced with immunoSEQ multiplex PCR; TCRdb's copy has only in-frame clones and lacks some. This sample yields 130,000 or so clones, of which more than 65% are seen a single time; about 27% belongs to the top ten. Comments on this clone: The antigen remains unidentified.

Trimming cost V 1 base and J 5 bases, with 11 bases left between them. The CDR3 has 14 amino acids. Germline CDR1 and CDR2: SEHNR and FQNEAQ (reference sequence). Study-wide findings and caveats: Only after the peak T cell response were repertoires sampled. Distributed over spike, vaccine-associated CD4 TCRs predominated at 160-218 and 743-854. Clonal diversity was possibly underestimated, and the donors were mostly white British, with more females.

Material: peripheral blood, obtained 28 days after the second AZD1222 dose. The V call is TRBV7-9, the J call TRBJ1-2, with D unclear. The TCR originated in an adult who received the AZD1222 COVID-19 vaccine. The CDR3 region is CASSLELEPYGYTF. CDR3 sequence (DNA): TGTGCCAGCAGCTTAGAGCTAGAACCATATGGCTACACCTTC.